A single TCR beta chain is shown here with its context. Its antigen specificity is not known. There are no base qualities to consult, and no much larger clone falls within one base. The CDR3, cysteine through phenylalanine, is 16 amino acids long. Solely the CDR3 DNA is kept, with 48 bases framed from the first base. Looking up the germline V gene yields CDR1 SGHRS and CDR2 YFSETQ. Trimmed from V: 0 bases; trimmed from J: 11 bases; junction bases lacking a gene match: 14. The approximately 41 donors, aged about 6 to 100 years, were systemically healthy Caucasian individuals from Russia. Each donor gave roughly 9 milliliters of peripheral blood, drawn into EDTA-treated Vacutainer tubes. Ficoll-Paque density-gradient centrifugation was used to isolate PBMCs, with at least 7 million per sample. Trizol reagent was used to extract total RNA from the PBMCs, yielding at least 5 micrograms per sample. For every donor, an aliquot of PBMCs went through flow cytometry to measure the percentages of naive CD45RAhigh/CD27high T cells.

This specimen comes from a study of blood T cells in healthy people across ages (dated by TCRdb to the mid-2010s). With regard to the full study: In model experiments, roughly one uniquely barcoded TCR beta cDNA molecule per two T cells was captured by template switching. Age-related changes in TCR beta repertoire diversity were measured in the study by deep sequencing normalized with unique cDNA molecular identifiers. The donors were divided into four age groups: young (average approximately 17 years), middle-aged (almost 40), aged (approximately 64) and long-lived (around 80). To avoid experimental bias, donors of different ages were spread randomly across the sequencing lanes. Two additional independent replicas of 1 million unique cDNA reads from the same blood draw were analyzed for two donors (one aged 18 to 30 and one aged 80 or older).

The library was obtained by 5' RACE. Instrument used: Illumina HiSeq 2500. A second PCR of roughly 7 to 11 cycles was performed with a sample-barcoded 5' primer and a J-beta primer mix. Each TCR beta cDNA molecule received a unique molecular identifier from a template-switch 5' adaptor carrying 12 random nucleotides. At least 2.5 million CDR3-containing paired-end reads were obtained from each sample. First-strand cDNA was synthesized from all RNA with the Mint cDNA synthesis kit, primed by a TRBC-specific oligonucleotide. All cDNA was treated with uracil-DNA glycosylase and then went through a first 18-cycle PCR with the universal primers M1SS and BC2_uni_R. Regarding the original processing steps: For normalization, 1 million high-quality reads were randomly selected from each sample, with every read carrying a distinct molecular identifier. Reads sharing molecular identifiers were discarded rather than binned into consensus sequences. MiTCR, set to a Q25 quality threshold and the strictest error-elimination algorithm, was used for CDR3 identification, clonotype clustering and error correction. A nonparametric unseen species model using Euler transformation provided a lower-bound estimate of total TCR beta diversity. TCRdb applied fastp at Q25 and MiXCR to the public reads, then kept only in-frame beta chains. Identical CDR3 proteins give one entry, which carries the most common genes and DNA. TCRdb, not the original authors, processed these V and J calls. The sample data list 1,100,000 or so distinct CDR3 sequences, and 35% to 50% of these were observed just once. The ten biggest clones cover under 20% of the sample.

What the work shows at the level of the full study, not this receptor alone: Total diversity estimates from one million sequenced T cells were considered lower bounds and underestimates. There was a strong correlation between observed TCR beta diversity and the percentage of naive T cells measured by flow cytometry. Since profiling was done on bulk unsorted PBMCs, naive and antigen-experienced compartments could not be conclusively compared. Observed TCR beta diversity per million T cells fell roughly linearly with age, and a significant reduction was already apparent by age around 36. The CMV infection status of donors was not known, potentially confounding age-related changes in expanded clonotypes. Compared with the aged group, the long-lived group had more naive CD4+ T cells, fewer expanded clones and increased TCR diversity, a pattern suggesting age selection.

Sequencing input: blood. The sequence was obtained from a woman aged 55-69 years in good health. The chain was built from TRBV5-1 and TRBJ2-5; TRBD2 agrees with 9 junctional bases. DNA sequence: TGCGCCAGCAGCTTGGGGGGACTAGCATCCTATAATGAGCAGTACTTC. Its translation is CASSLGGLASYNEQYF.